The source of this TCR beta chain is a study of blood T cell repertoires in COVID-19. Study details: Acute and convalescent COVID-19 samples came from the United States, Italy and Spain.

The germline CDR1 and CDR2 sequences are MNHEY and SMNVEV (reference sequence). CDR3 length equals 18 residues. V lost 2 bases, J lost 5 bases, and 14 bases stayed unmatched. This clone was found once. In the study's own analysis: Estimated nucleated cell counts came from reference gene primer amplification. The data were produced by immunoSEQ multiplex PCR, yet TCRdb's version contains in-frame clones alone and is incomplete. V and J calls and clone size are as listed in that table; D and trimming were resolved from the DNA. This sample has approximately 120,000 clones; about 85% occur once, and the top ten carry just over 6.5%.

The rearrangement uses TRBV27 and TRBJ2-1; 8 nucleotides line up with TRBD2. Sequenced: peripheral blood. This TCR derives from a man older than 75 with active or convalescent COVID-19. CDR3 region: CASSLRLAGPSGHNEQFF. CDR3 sequence (DNA): TGTGCCAGCAGTTTAAGATTAGCGGGGCCCTCGGGGCACAATGAGCAGTTCTTC.